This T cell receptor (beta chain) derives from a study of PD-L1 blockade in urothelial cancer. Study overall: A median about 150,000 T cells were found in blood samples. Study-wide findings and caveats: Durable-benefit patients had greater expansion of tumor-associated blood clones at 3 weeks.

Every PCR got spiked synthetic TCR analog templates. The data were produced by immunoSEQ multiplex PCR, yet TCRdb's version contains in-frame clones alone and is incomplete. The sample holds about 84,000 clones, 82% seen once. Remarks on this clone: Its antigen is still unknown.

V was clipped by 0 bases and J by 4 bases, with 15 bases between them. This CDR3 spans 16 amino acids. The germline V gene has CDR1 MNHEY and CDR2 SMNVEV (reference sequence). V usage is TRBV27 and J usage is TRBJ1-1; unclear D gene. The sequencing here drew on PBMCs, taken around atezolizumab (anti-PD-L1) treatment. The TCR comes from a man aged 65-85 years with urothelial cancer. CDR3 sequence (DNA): TGTGCCAGCAGTTTATCGTTTTTAGTTTACGGCACTGAAGCTTTCTTT. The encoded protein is CASSLSFLVYGTEAFF.